A single sample is the source of the 28 T cell receptor beta chains below, sequenced in a study of technical replicates of blood from several donors. TCRdb keeps only in-frame clones here, not all; method: immunoSEQ multiplex PCR. The sample includes about 70,000 clones, roughly 96% of them seen just once. Sequencing input: T cells isolated from PBMCs. Receptors were obtained from a human donor in good health.

This chain joins TRBV6-5 and TRBJ2-5; TRBD2 agrees at 9 bases. The length of the CDR3 is 13 residues. The J segment lost 5 bases and the V segment lost 8 bases, leaving 6 bases of the junction unmatched. Germline CDR1 is MNHEY and CDR2 is SVGAGI. The CDR3 here is CASGGRAWETQYF. The CDR3 nucleotides read TGTGCCAGCGGCGGGAGGGCCTGGGAGACCCAGTACTTC.

The chain uses TRBV6-6 and TRBJ2-1; D might be TRBD1 (6 bases). Per the germline V gene, CDR1 is MNHNY and CDR2 is SVGAGI (reference sequence). Trimming left V 6 bases short and J 5 bases short, with 14 bases between. The CDR3 covers 14 residues. This CDR3 reads CASRERGTNNEQFF. The CDR3 DNA follows: TGTGCCAGCAGGGAGAGGGGGACCAACAATGAGCAGTTCTTC.

This rearrangement joins TRBV27 to TRBJ2-7, with 8 bases that match TRBD2. The germline V gene has CDR1 MNHEY and CDR2 SMNVEV (reference sequence). V lost 6 bases and J lost 0; bases outside the gene matches: 7. The CDR3 is 15 amino acids. The CDR3 bases are TGTGCCAGCAGCTTAGCGGGGACTAGCTCCTACGAGCAGTACTTC. This codes for CASSLAGTSSYEQYF.

The V call is TRBV5-1, the J call TRBJ1-2; D gene ambiguous. The CDR3 has 14 amino acids. V gave up 2 bases and J gave up 4 bases, with 12 bases separating them. The germline CDR1 and CDR2 sequences are SGHRS and YFSETQ. DNA for the CDR3: TGCGCCAGCAGCTTTCGAGCCCAGGTCTATGGCTACACCTTC. It specifies CASSFRAQVYGYTF. The full variable domain, its missing parts supplied by reference TRBV5-1 and TRBJ1-2, is KAGVTQTPRYLIKTRGQQVTLSCSPISGHRSVSWYQQTPGQGLQFLFEYFSETQRNKGNFPGRFSGRQFSNSRSEMNVSTLELGDSALYLCASSFRAQVYGYTFGSGTRLTVV.

This chain links TRBV28 with TRBJ1-4; D perhaps matches TRBD1 (5 bases). In germline, CDR1 is MDHEN, CDR2 SYDVKM. Trimming left V 5 bases short and J 5 bases short, with 12 bases between. The CDR3 totals 14 residues. The CDR3 sequence: CASSPGLSNEKLFF. The CDR3 region has the DNA TGTGCCAGCAGTCCGGGACTCTCCAATGAAAAACTGTTTTTT.

The chain links TRBV5-1 to TRBJ2-7, with D possibly matching TRBD2 (5 bases). Per the germline V gene, CDR1 is SGHRS and CDR2 is YFSETQ. The V end was cut by 4 bases, the J end by 0 bases, with 11 bases between. The CDR3 loop spans 14 amino acids. The CDR3 sequence is CASSPTGSSYEQYF. The CDR3 bases are TGCGCCAGCAGCCCGACGGGGAGCTCCTACGAGCAGTACTTC.

The J gene is TRBJ1-2, the V gene TRBV4-1; TRBD1 matches at 12 bases. The CDR3 totals 15 residues. V was clipped by 3 bases and J by 8 bases; unmatched bases: 7. Germline CDR1 and CDR2: MGHRA and YSYEKL. CDR3 nucleotides: TGCGCCAGCAGCCAGGGACAGGGGGCGCAGAAAGGCTACACCTTC. Its translation: CASSQGQGAQKGYTF.

The genes are TRBV2 and TRBJ2-1; D is unresolved. Germline lookup yields CDR1 SNHLY and CDR2 FYNNEI. The CDR3 is made up of 14 amino acids. V lost 7 bases to trimming and J lost 5 bases, with 15 bases between them. The CDR3 sequence is CASKQTSTDNEQFF. The CDR3 DNA follows: TGTGCCAGCAAGCAAACCTCAACCGACAATGAGCAGTTCTTC.

The gene calls are TRBV5-1 and TRBJ2-5; D is possibly TRBD2 (6 bases). Germline V gives CDR1 SGHRS, CDR2 YFSETQ. The CDR3 length is 14 residues. The germline V and J ends were trimmed by 2 bases and 2 bases, with 10 bases remaining between them. CDR3 in DNA: TGCGCCAGCAGCTTTACCGGGGGACAAGAGACCCAGTACTTC. Translated: CASSFTGGQETQYF. Drawing the rest from reference TRBV5-1 and TRBJ2-5, the complete variable domain is KAGVTQTPRYLIKTRGQQVTLSCSPISGHRSVSWYQQTPGQGLQFLFEYFSETQRNKGNFPGRFSGRQFSNSRSEMNVSTLELGDSALYLCASSFTGGQETQYFGPGTRLLVL.

This chain links TRBV5-1 with TRBJ1-2; TRBD1 agrees at 8 bases. The germline V gene encodes CDR1 SGHRS and CDR2 YFSETQ. V dropped 0 bases and J dropped 4; count of bases not matched to a gene: 14. The length of the CDR3 is 18 residues. The CDR3 loop is CASSLGGIRRQGTYGYTF. The CDR3 DNA reads as TGCGCCAGCAGCTTGGGGGGGATCCGCCGACAGGGGACCTATGGCTACACCTTC.

Turning to this clone: At one end, the junction sequence differs from germline, possibly due to a read error. V is TRBV12-5 and J is TRBJ2-7; TRBD1 matches 8 bases. From germline, CDR1 is LGHNT and CDR2 FRNRAP. CDR3 length: 16 residues. The CDR3 reads CASGLSWTGSNQTPPF. The CDR3 DNA reads as TGTGCTAGTGGTTTGTCCTGGACAGGGTCAAACCAGACACCGCCATTC.

This sequence joins TRBV4-1 and TRBJ1-4; tentatively, D is TRBD1 (5 bases). The V and J ends lost 5 bases and 4 bases respectively, with 14 bases between them. CDR3 length equals 15 residues. The germline V gene has CDR1 MGHRA and CDR2 YSYEKL. The CDR3 protein is CASSIGGSVNEKLFF. In DNA, the CDR3 is TGCGCCAGCAGCATCGGGGGGTCTGTTAATGAAAAACTGTTTTTT.

V gene TRBV2 combines with J gene TRBJ2-6; perhaps TRBD1 as D (5 bases). Trimming took 3 bases from V and 0 from J, leaving 12 bases between them. Germline V gene lookup returns CDR1 SNHLY and CDR2 FYNNEI. The CDR3 sequence is 17 residues long. The CDR3 region is CASSDDSRPSGANVLTF. The DNA for the CDR3 is TGTGCCAGCAGTGATGACAGCCGGCCCTCTGGGGCCAACGTCCTGACTTTC.

Here the CDR3 DNA reads TGTGCCAGCAGTTACCGAGGTTACGGGGCCAACGTCCTGACTTTC. Protein sequence: CASSYRGYGANVLTF. The chain couples TRBV6-5 to TRBJ2-6, with D unresolved. V was cut by 2 bases and J by 4 bases, with 9 bases left in between. The length of the CDR3 is 15 residues. CDR1 is MNHEY and CDR2 is SVGAGI in the germline V gene.

The chain joins TRBV7-9 to TRBJ2-1; 8 bases fit TRBD2. Germline V gene lookup returns CDR1 SEHNR and CDR2 FQNEAQ (reference sequence). V shed 3 bases and J 2 bases; nucleotides not matched to a gene: 3. The length of the CDR3 is 15 residues. CDR3 nucleotide sequence: TGTGCCAGCAGCTTTATTAGCGGGACCTACAATGAGCAGTTCTTC. Translation: CASSFISGTYNEQFF. The entire variable domain, with the rest obtained from reference TRBV7-9 and TRBJ2-1, is as follows: DTGVSQNPRHKITKRGQNVTFRCDPISEHNRLYWYRQTLGQGPEFLTYFQNEAQLEKSRLLSDRFSAERPKGSFSTLEIQRTEQGDSAMYLCASSFISGTYNEQFFGPGTRLTVL.

V usage is TRBV5-1 and J usage is TRBJ2-7; 7 positions match TRBD1. Germline V gene lookup returns CDR1 SGHRS and CDR2 YFSETQ. The CDR3 is made up of 14 amino acids. V shed 1 base and J 3 bases; nucleotides not matched to a gene: 4. The DNA of the CDR3 is TGCGCCAGCAGCTTGTCTGACAGGGACTACGAGCAGTACTTC. This codes for CASSLSDRDYEQYF.

V gene TRBV5-5 combines with J gene TRBJ1-5, with 10 bases aligning to TRBD1. CDR3 length: 17 residues. CDR1 and CDR2 (germline): SGHKS, YYEKEE (reference sequence). Trimming removed 4 bases from V and 3 bases from J; junction bases left unmatched: 10. This CDR3 reads CASSPGGGTGDNQPQHF. The CDR3 region has the DNA TGTGCCAGCAGCCCCGGTGGCGGGACAGGGGACAATCAGCCCCAGCATTTT.

The chain employs TRBV6-5 and TRBJ2-1, with unresolved D. V shed 3 bases and J shed 6 bases, with 9 bases lying between them. The CDR3 extends over 13 amino acids. Germline V lookup: CDR1 MNHEY, CDR2 SVGAGI. This CDR3 reads CASSYRASNEQFF. In nucleotides, the CDR3 is TGTGCCAGCAGTTATCGAGCTTCCAATGAGCAGTTCTTC.

This clone appeared once. The rearrangement links TRBV28 to TRBJ2-5, with 12 bases lining up with TRBD1. Germline V gene data show CDR1 as MDHEN and CDR2 as SYDVKM. The CDR3 consists of 17 residues. Trimming removed 5 bases from V and 4 bases from J; junction bases left unmatched: 11. DNA of the CDR3: TGTGCCAGCAGTAATACCCGGGACAGGGGGCGGACAGAGACCCAGTACTTC. Protein product: CASSNTRDRGRTETQYF.

The chain is built from TRBV29-1 and TRBJ2-2, with D possibly matching TRBD1 (6 bases). Per the germline V gene, CDR1 is SQVTM and CDR2 is ANQGSEA. Between the trimmed V and J ends, which lost 7 bases and 1 base, there was a span of 16 bases. The CDR3 loop spans 15 amino acids. CDR3 protein: CSAYAGQKNTGELFF. The CDR3 nucleotides are TGCAGCGCCTACGCAGGACAGAAGAACACCGGGGAGCTGTTTTTT.

The chain has TRBV6-5 and TRBJ2-7; 10 positions match TRBD1. This CDR3 has 15 amino acids. V lost 6 bases to trimming and J lost 3 bases; unmatched junction nucleotides: 8. The germline V gene encodes CDR1 MNHEY and CDR2 SVGAGI. Here the CDR3 DNA reads TGTGCCAGCAGGAGAGGACAGGGGGGAGACTACGAGCAGTACTTC. Amino acids: CASRRGQGGDYEQYF.

This sequence joins TRBV4-1 and TRBJ1-1; D uncertain. Looked up from germline, CDR1 is MGHRA and CDR2 is YSYEKL. The CDR3 has 17 amino acids. V shed 1 base and J shed 5 bases, with 20 bases lying between them. The CDR3: CASSQGAGGRVRTEAFF. CDR3 DNA: TGCGCCAGCAGCCAAGGAGCGGGCGGACGGGTACGAACTGAAGCTTTCTTT.

The CDR3 bases are TGTGCCAGCAGTAAAAGTTCCGGGACACGACACTACAATGAGCAGTTCTTC. Amino acid sequence: CASSKSSGTRHYNEQFF. The V call is TRBV25-1, the J call TRBJ2-1; D possibly corresponds to TRBD1 (6 bases). This CDR3 spans 17 amino acids. The germline gives CDR1 MGHDK, CDR2 SYGVNS. Trimming cost V 5 bases and J 3 bases, with 20 bases left between them. The variable domain in full, completed from reference TRBV25-1 and TRBJ2-1, reads EADIYQTPRYLVIGTGKKITLECSQTMGHDKMYWYQQDPGMELHLIHYSYGVNSTEKGDLSSESTVSRIRTEHFPLTLESARPSHTSQYLCASSKSSGTRHYNEQFFGPGTRLTVL.

J is TRBJ1-1 and V is TRBV14; D remains ambiguous. The CDR3 contains 13 residues. Between the trimmed V and J ends, which lost 4 bases and 2 bases, there was a span of 8 bases. Germline CDR1 SGHDN, CDR2 FVKESK. CDR3 loop: CASSLAPNTEAFF. The CDR3 DNA follows: TGTGCCAGCAGCCTGGCTCCTAACACTGAAGCTTTCTTT.

This clone was observed a single time. The rearrangement uses TRBV19 and TRBJ2-1, with D perhaps matching TRBD1 (5 bases). Per the germline V gene, CDR1 is LNHDA and CDR2 is SQIVND (reference sequence). The CDR3 is made up of 15 amino acids. V was shortened by 3 bases and J by 0 bases, with 9 bases between the two germline ends. CDR3 sequence (DNA): TGTGCCAGTAGTATTGGGGCAGACTCCTACAATGAGCAGTTCTTC. Encoded protein: CASSIGADSYNEQFF. Variable domain in full (rest from reference TRBV19 and TRBJ2-1): DGGITQSPKYLFRKEGQNVTLSCEQNLNHDAMYWYRQDPGQGLRLIYYSQIVNDFQKGDIAEGYSVSREKKESFPLTVTSAQKNPTAFYLCASSIGADSYNEQFFGPGTRLTVL.

The rearrangement links TRBV29-1 to TRBJ2-5, with D perhaps TRBD2 (5 bases). V lost 5 bases, J lost 3 bases, and 13 bases lay in between. Germline-derived CDR1 and CDR2 are SQVTM and ANQGSEA. The CDR3 is 13 residues long. DNA for the CDR3: TGCAGCGTTAGGGTGAGGGCGGAAGAGACCCAGTACTTC. As protein: CSVRVRAEETQYF.

The J gene is TRBJ2-7, the V gene TRBV12-5, with a weak D call TRBD1 (5 bases). Germline V gene data show CDR1 as LGHNT and CDR2 as FRNRAP. V gave up 7 bases and J gave up 4 bases, with 14 bases separating them. This CDR3 has 13 residues. CDR3 residues: CASVGQGWYEQYF. The CDR3 DNA reads TGTGCTAGTGTAGGCCAGGGTTGGTACGAGCAGTACTTC.

This clone appeared a single time. This chain links TRBV18 with TRBJ1-6, with D hard to call. CDR3 size: 16 residues. Germline CDR1 is KGHSH and CDR2 is LQKENI. V was cut by 6 bases and J by 5 bases, with 17 bases left in between. CDR3 sequence (DNA): TGTGCCAGCTCTCCTTCGACGGGGTTGGATAATTCACCCCTCCACTTT. Its translation is CASSPSTGLDNSPLHF.